The 6 T cell receptor beta chains reported below all come from one sample, sequenced in a study of blood T cell repertoires in COVID-19. Assay: immunoSEQ multiplex PCR; the TCRdb copy retains only in-frame clones and omits some. Of 130,000 to 150,000 clones in the sample, 80% to 90% were seen once. Sequencing was performed on peripheral blood. Receptor source: a woman aged 50 to 60 in a cohort sampled during active or convalescent COVID-19.

The chain is built from TRBV4-1 and TRBJ2-1, with 14 bases aligning to TRBD2. This CDR3 is 15 amino acids long. In germline, CDR1 is MGHRA, CDR2 YSYEKL. J gave up 10 bases and V 3 bases, and 5 bases lay outside the gene matches. CDR3 amino acids: CASSHARTSGGEQFF. The CDR3 DNA sequence: TGCGCCAGCAGCCACGCGCGGACTAGCGGGGGGGAGCAGTTCTTC.

This clone was seen just once. V usage is TRBV7-3 and J usage is TRBJ1-1; 7 bases align to TRBD1. J was trimmed by 1 base and V by 3 bases; bases with no gene match: 2. The CDR3 extends over 14 amino acids. Germline V gene lookup returns CDR1 SGHTA and CDR2 FQGTGA. This CDR3 is CASSFRTGNTEAFF. DNA of the CDR3: TGTGCCAGCAGCTTCCGGACAGGGAACACTGAAGCTTTCTTT.

The CDR3 loop is CASSTYRGSWTGELFF. CDR3 DNA sequence: TGTGCCAGCAGCACATACAGGGGGTCGTGGACCGGGGAGCTGTTTTTT. The chain links TRBV5-4 to TRBJ2-2, with 8 bases aligning to TRBD1. Germline CDR1 reads SGHNT; CDR2 reads YYREEE (reference sequence). Trimming removed 4 bases from V and 5 bases from J; junction bases left unmatched: 10. This CDR3 region has 16 residues.

The chain combines TRBV7-9 with TRBJ1-6, with TRBD1 matching 8 bases. J lost 7 bases, V lost 5 bases, and 13 bases had no gene match. The germline CDR1 and CDR2 sequences are SEHNR and FQNEAQ (reference sequence). CDR3 length equals 17 residues. The CDR3, as DNA: TGTGCCAGCAGCCCACCCCGGACAGGGAGTGGGAATTCACCCCTCCACTTT. This encodes CASSPPRTGSGNSPLHF.

The rearrangement uses TRBV4-3 and TRBJ1-5; no definite D call. Germline CDR1 and CDR2: LGHNA and YSLEER. V was cut by 0 bases and J by 3 bases, with 3 bases left in between. This CDR3 spans 13 amino acids. The CDR3 nucleotides are TGCGCCAGCAGCCAAGATTACAATCAGCCCCAGCATTTT. Residues: CASSQDYNQPQHF.

The gene calls are TRBV3-1 (or the pseudogene TRBV3-2) and TRBJ1-1; a possible D gene is TRBD1 (6 bases). The CDR3 is made up of 12 amino acids. CDR1 LGHDT and CDR2 YNNKEL come from the germline V gene (reference sequence). Trimming took 1 base from V and 8 from J, leaving 8 bases between them. The CDR3 bases are TGTGCCAGCAGCCAAGGGCAGGGGGAAGCTTTCTTT. It is translated as CASSQGQGEAFF.